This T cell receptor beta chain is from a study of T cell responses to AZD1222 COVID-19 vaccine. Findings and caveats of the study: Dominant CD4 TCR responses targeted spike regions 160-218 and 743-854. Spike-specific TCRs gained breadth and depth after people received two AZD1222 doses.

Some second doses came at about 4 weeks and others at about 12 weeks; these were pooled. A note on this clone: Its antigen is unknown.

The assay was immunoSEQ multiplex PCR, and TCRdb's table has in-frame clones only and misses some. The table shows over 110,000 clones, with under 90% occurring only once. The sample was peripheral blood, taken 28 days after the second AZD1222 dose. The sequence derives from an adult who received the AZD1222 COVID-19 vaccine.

This CDR3 is CASSKTGFDEQFF. CDR3 coding DNA: TGTGCCAGCAGTAAGACAGGGTTCGATGAGCAGTTCTTC. The chain is built from TRBV27 and TRBJ2-1, with 7 nucleotides matching TRBD1. V lost 5 bases and J lost 8; bases outside the gene matches: 6. Looked up from germline, CDR1 is MNHEY and CDR2 is SMNVEV (reference sequence). The CDR3 consists of 13 residues.